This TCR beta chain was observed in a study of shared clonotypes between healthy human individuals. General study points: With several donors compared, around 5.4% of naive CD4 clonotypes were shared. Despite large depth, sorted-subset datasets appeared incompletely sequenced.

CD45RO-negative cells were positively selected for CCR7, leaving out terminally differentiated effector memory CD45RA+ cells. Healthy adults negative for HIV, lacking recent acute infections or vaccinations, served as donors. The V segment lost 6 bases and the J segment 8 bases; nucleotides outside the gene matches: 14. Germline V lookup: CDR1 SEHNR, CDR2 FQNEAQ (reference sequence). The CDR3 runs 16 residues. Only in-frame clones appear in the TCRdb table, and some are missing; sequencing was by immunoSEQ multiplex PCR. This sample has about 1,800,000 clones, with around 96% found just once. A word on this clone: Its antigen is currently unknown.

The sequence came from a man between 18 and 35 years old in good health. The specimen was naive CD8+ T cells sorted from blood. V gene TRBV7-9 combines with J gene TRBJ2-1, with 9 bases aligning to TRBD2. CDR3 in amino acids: CASRDSGRGLNDEQFF. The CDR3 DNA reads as TGTGCCAGCAGGGATAGCGGGAGAGGGTTGAATGATGAGCAGTTCTTC.